The subject of this entry is one TCR beta chain. The sample originates from a study of beta chain features in type 1 diabetes. Isolated RNA was reverse transcribed in full, so expressed TCRB transcripts were sequenced. TCRdb's table, derived via immunoSEQ multiplex PCR, lists solely in-frame clones and lacks some. Among 860,000 or so clones listed, roughly a sixth were seen once. CDR1 is SEHNR, CDR2 FQNEAQ, per germline (reference sequence). The CDR3 is 15 residues long. Trimming left V 5 bases short and J 3 bases short, with 14 bases between. This TCR derives from a woman under 30 in good health. The chain combines TRBV7-9 with TRBJ2-1; tentative D call: TRBD1 (8 bases). Source material: naive CD4+ T cells from blood. CDR3: CASSLQGDYYNEQFF. The DNA for the CDR3 is TGTGCCAGCAGCCTACAGGGGGACTACTACAATGAGCAGTTCTTC.